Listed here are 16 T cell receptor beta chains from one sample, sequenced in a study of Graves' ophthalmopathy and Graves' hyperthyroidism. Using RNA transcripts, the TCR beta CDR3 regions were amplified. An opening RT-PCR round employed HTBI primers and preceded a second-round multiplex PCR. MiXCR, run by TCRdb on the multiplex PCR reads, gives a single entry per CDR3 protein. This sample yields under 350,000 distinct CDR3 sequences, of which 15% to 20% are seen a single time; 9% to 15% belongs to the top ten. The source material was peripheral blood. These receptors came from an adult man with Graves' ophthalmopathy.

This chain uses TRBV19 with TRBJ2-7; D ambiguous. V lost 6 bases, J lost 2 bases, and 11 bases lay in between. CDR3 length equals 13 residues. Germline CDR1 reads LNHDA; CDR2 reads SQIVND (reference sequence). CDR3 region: CASSGQNPYEQYF. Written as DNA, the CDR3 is TGTGCCAGTAGCGGGCAGAACCCCTACGAGCAGTACTTC.

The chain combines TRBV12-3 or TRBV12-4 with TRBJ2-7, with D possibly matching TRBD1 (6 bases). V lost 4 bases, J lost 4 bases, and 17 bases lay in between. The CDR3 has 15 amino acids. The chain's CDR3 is CASSSNGQSPYEQYF. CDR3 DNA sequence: TGTGCCAGCAGTTCCAATGGACAGTCTCCTTACGAGCAGTACTTC.

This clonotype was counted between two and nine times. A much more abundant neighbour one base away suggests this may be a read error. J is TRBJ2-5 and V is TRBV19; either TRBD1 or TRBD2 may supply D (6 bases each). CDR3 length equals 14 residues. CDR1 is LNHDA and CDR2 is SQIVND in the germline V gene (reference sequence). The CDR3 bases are TGTGCCAGTAGAAAAGGGGGGACCCAAGAGACCCAGCACTTC. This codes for CASRKGGTQETQHF.

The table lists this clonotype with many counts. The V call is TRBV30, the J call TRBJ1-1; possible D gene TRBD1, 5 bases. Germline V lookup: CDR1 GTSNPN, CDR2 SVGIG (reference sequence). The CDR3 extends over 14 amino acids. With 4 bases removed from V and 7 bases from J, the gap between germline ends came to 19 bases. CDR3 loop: CAWKPGQGWGEAFF. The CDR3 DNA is TGTGCCTGGAAACCCGGCCAGGGATGGGGTGAAGCTTTCTTT.

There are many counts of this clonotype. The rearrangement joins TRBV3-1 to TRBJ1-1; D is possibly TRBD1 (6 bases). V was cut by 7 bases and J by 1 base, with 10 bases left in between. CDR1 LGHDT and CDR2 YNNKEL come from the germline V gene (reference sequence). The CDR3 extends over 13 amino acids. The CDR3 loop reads CASNSGANTEAFF. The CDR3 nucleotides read TGTGCCAGCAACTCGGGGGCGAACACTGAAGCTTTCTTT. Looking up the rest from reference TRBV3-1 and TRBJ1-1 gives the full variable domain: DTAVSQTPKYLVTQMGNDKSIKCEQNLGHDTMYWYKQDSKKFLKIMFSYNNKELIINETVPNRFSPKSPDKAHLNLHINSLELGDSAVYFCASNSGANTEAFFGQGTRLTVV.

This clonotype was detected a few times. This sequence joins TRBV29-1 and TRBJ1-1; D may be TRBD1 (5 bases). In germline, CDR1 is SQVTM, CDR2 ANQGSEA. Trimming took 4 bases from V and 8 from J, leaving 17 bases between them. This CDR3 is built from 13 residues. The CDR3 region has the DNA TGCAGCGTTGGTTCCTTGACAGTACGAGAAGCTTTCTTT. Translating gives CSVGSLTVREAFF.

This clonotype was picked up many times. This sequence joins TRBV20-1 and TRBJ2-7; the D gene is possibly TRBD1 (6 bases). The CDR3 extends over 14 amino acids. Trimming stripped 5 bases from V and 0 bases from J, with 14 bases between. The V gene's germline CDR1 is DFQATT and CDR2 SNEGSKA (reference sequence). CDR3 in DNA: TGCAGTGCTCACAGGGATAGGAGCTCCTACGAGCAGTACTTC. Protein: CSAHRDRSSYEQYF.

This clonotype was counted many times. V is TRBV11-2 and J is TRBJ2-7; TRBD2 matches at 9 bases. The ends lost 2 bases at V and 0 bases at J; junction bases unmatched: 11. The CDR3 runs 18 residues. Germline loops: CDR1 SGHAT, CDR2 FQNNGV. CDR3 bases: TGTGCCAGCAGCTTACGGCCAGCGGGAGGAACCTCCTCCTACGAGCAGTACTTC. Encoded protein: CASSLRPAGGTSSYEQYF.

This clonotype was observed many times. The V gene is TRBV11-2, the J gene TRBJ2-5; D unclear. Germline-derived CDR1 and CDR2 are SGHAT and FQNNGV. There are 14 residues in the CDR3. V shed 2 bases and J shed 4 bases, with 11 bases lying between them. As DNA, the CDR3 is TGTGCCAGCAGCTTAATCCACACGGGAGAGACCCAGTACTTC. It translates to CASSLIHTGETQYF.

The CDR3, as DNA: TGTGCCAGCAATAGAGGAATGGGAACTGAAGCTTTCTTT. Translation gives CASNRGMGTEAFF. This sequence joins TRBV27 and TRBJ1-1; D unresolved. The CDR3 is 13 residues long. With 7 bases removed from V and 5 bases from J, the gap between germline ends came to 14 bases. CDR1 and CDR2 from the germline V gene are MNHEY and SMNVEV (reference sequence).

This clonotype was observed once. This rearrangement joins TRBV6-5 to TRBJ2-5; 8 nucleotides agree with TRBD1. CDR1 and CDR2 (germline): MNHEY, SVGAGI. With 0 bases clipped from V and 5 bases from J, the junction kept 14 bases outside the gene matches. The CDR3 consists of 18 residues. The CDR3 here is CASSYSLGAGGRQETQYF. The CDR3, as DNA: TGTGCCAGCAGTTACTCATTAGGAGCAGGGGGCCGTCAGGAGACCCAGTACTTC.

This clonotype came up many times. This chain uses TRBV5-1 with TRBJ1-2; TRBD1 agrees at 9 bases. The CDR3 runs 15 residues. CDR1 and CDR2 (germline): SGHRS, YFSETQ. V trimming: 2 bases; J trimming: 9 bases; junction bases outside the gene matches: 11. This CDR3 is CASSLGGQGTTRYTF. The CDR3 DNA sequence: TGCGCCAGCAGCTTAGGGGGACAGGGAACCACCCGCTACACCTTC.

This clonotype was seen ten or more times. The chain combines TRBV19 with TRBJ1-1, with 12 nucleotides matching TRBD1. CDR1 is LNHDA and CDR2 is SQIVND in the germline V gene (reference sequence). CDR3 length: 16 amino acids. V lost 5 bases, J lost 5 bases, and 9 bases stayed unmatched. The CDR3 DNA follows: TGTGCCAGTAGTGTCGGGACAGGGGGCGGAGGGACTGAAGCTTTCTTT. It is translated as CASSVGTGGGGTEAFF.

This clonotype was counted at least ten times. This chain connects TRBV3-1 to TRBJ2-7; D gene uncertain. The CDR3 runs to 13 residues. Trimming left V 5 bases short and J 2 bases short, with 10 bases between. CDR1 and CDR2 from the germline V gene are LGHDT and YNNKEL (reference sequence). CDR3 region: CASSERYTYEQYF. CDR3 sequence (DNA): TGTGCCAGCAGCGAGAGGTACACCTACGAGCAGTACTTC.

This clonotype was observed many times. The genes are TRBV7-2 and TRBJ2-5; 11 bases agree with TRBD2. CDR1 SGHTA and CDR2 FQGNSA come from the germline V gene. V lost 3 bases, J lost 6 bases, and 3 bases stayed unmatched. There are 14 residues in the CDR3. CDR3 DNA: TGTGCCAGCAGCTTTAGCGGGGGGGCCCAGACCCAGTACTTC. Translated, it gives CASSFSGGAQTQYF.

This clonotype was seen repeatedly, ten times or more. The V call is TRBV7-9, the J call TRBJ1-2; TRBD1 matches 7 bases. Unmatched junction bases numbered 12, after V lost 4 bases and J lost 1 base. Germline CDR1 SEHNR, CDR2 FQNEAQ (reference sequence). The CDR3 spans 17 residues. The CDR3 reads CASSSNAGTELNYGYTF. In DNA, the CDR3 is TGTGCCAGCAGCTCTAACGCCGGGACAGAGCTTAACTATGGCTACACCTTC.